This record concerns one T cell receptor beta chain sequence. What it binds is not known. This specimen belongs to a study of sequential checkpoint blockade in melanoma. Study context: Arm A got nivolumab then ipilimumab; arm B the reverse, 1:1.

Regarding the study as a whole: Mutational load did not correlate with tumor T-cell fraction or clonality.

Treatment given: randomized to nivolumab then ipilimumab (arm A) or the reverse (arm B). Clones were sequenced by immunoSEQ multiplex PCR, and TCRdb holds only the in-frame ones, with some missing. This sample has over 550 clones, with roughly a quarter found just once. Deletions cut 3 bases from V and 5 bases from J, with 16 bases between. Germline CDR1 SGHDN, CDR2 FVKESK. The length of the CDR3 is 15 residues. Sequencing used tumor tissue (inferred from file names), obtained from a patient given nivolumab and ipilimumab in sequence. The source of this sequence is a human donor with melanoma. The chain recombines TRBV14 with TRBJ1-2; weak D call: TRBD1 (6 bases). CDR3 amino acids: CASSQRPGVPYGYTF. CDR3 sequence (DNA): TGTGCCAGCAGCCAGAGGCCAGGGGTCCCTTATGGCTACACCTTC.